The TCR beta chain under discussion was sequenced for a study of T cells in Graves' hyperthyroidism and ophthalmopathy. Study outcomes and limitations: In the blood, most expanded thyroid clonotypes above 0.001 appeared as well. Model predictions of ophthalmopathy came a median approximately 6 months before onset.

Trimming cost V 6 bases and J 6 bases, with 14 bases left between them. Germline V gene lookup returns CDR1 ENHRY and CDR2 SYGVKD. The CDR3 length is 13 residues. Amplification of TCR beta CDR3 regions used RNA as the template. A first-round RT-PCR of the TCR CDR3 used the HTBI primer set. MiXCR, run by TCRdb on the multiplex PCR reads, gives a single entry per CDR3 protein. The repertoire consists of roughly 250,000 distinct CDR3 sequences, with about 17% occurring once and the leading ten covering 28%. This clonotype occurred many times. No antigen is known for it. Investigators excluded patients with uncontrolled infection, other autoimmune disease, pregnancy or lactation. More than 8 ml fresh peripheral blood yielded the PBMCs.

Material: blood. This TCR was sampled from a woman in her late teens or twenties with Graves' ophthalmopathy. The chain employs TRBV10-3 and TRBJ1-1; maybe TRBD1 (5 bases). CDR3 protein: CAIRGRGGSEAFF. The CDR3 DNA reads as TGTGCCATCAGGGGAAGGGGAGGGTCTGAAGCTTTCTTT.